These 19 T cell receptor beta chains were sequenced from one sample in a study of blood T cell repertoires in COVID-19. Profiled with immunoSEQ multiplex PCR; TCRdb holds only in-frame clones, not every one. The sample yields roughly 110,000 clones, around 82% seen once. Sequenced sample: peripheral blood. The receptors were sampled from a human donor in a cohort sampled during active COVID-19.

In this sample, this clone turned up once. CDR3 loop: CASSSGLGYNEQFF. The CDR3 DNA reads as TGTGCCAGCAGCTCGGGACTAGGCTACAATGAGCAGTTCTTC. The V and J genes are TRBV9 and TRBJ2-1; 8 bases line up with TRBD2. The V segment lost 4 bases and the J segment 3 bases; nucleotides outside the gene matches: 3. Germline V lookup: CDR1 SGDLS, CDR2 YYNGEE. The CDR3 consists of 14 residues.

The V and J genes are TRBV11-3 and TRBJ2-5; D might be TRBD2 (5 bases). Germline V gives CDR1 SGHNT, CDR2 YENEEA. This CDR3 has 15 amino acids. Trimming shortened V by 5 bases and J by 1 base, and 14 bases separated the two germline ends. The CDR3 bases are TGTGCCAGCAGCCTCCTAACGGGAAGCCAAGAGACCCAGTACTTC. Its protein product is CASSLLTGSQETQYF.

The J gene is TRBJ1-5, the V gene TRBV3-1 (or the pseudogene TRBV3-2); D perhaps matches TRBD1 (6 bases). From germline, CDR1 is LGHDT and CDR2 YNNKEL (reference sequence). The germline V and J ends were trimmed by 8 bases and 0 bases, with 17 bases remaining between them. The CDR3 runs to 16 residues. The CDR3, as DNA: TGTGCCAGCCCTAAAAGGGGGTCGAATAGCAATCAGCCCCAGCATTTT. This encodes CASPKRGSNSNQPQHF.

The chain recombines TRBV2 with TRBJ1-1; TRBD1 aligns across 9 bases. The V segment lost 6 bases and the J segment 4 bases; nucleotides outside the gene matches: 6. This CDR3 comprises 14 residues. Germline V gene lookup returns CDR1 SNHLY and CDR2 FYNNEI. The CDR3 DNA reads TGTGCCAGCAGAACCGGGACAGGGAGCACTGAAGCTTTCTTT. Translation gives CASRTGTGSTEAFF.

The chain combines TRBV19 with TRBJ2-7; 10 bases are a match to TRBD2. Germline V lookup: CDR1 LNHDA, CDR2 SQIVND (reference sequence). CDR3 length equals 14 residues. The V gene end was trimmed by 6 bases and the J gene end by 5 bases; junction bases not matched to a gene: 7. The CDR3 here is CASSPLAGANEQYF. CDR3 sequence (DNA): TGTGCCAGTAGCCCTCTAGCGGGAGCTAACGAGCAGTACTTC.

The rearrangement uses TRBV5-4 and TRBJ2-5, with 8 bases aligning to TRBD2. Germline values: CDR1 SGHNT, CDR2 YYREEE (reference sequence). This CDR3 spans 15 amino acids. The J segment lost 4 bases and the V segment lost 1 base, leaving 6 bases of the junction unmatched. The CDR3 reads CASSLSGSLGETQYF. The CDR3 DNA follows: TGTGCCAGCAGCTTGAGCGGGAGCCTGGGAGAGACCCAGTACTTC.

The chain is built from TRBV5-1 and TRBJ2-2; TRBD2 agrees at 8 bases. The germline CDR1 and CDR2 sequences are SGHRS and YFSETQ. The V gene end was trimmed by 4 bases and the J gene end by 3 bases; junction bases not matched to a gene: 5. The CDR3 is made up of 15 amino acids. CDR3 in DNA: TGCGCCAGCAGCGATGGGACTAGTGACACCGGGGAGCTGTTTTTT. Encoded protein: CASSDGTSDTGELFF. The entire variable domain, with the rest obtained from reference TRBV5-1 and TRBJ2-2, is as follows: KAGVTQTPRYLIKTRGQQVTLSCSPISGHRSVSWYQQTPGQGLQFLFEYFSETQRNKGNFPGRFSGRQFSNSRSEMNVSTLELGDSALYLCASSDGTSDTGELFFGEGSRLTVL.

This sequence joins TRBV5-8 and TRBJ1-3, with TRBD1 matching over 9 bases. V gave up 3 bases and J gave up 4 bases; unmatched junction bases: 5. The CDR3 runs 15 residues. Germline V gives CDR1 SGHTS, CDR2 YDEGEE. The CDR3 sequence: CASSSGQGNGNTIYF. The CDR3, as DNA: TGTGCCAGCAGCTCGGGACAGGGAAACGGAAACACCATATATTTT.

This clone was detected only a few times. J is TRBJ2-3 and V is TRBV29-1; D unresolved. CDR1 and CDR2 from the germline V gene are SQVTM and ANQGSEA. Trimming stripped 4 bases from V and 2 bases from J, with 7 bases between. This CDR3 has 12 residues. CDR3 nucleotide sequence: TGCAGCGTTGGACACACCACAGATACGCAGTATTTT. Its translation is CSVGHTTDTQYF.

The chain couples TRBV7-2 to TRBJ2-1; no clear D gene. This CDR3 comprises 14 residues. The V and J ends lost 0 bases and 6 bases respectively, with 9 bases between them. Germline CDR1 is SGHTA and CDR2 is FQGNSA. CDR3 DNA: TGTGCCAGCAGCTTAGCATGGCCACCCAATGAGCAGTTCTTC. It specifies CASSLAWPPNEQFF.

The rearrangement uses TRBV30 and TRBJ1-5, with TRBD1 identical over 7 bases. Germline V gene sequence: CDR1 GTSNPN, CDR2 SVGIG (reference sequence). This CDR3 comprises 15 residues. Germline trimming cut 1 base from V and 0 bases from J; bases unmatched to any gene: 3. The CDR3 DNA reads TGTGCCTGGAGTGGACAGGGCTATAGCAATCAGCCCCAGCATTTT. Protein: CAWSGQGYSNQPQHF.

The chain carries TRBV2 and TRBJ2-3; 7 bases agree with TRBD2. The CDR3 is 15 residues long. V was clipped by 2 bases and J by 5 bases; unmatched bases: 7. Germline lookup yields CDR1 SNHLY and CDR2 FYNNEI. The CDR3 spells CASSERREIVDTQYF. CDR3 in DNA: TGTGCCAGCAGTGAACGGCGGGAGATAGTAGATACGCAGTATTTT.

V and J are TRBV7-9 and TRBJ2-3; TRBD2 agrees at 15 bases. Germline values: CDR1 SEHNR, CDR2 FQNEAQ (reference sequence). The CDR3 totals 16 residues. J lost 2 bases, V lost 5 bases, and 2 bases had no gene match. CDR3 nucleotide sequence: TGTGCCAGCAGCCGGACTAGCGGGAGGGACACAGATACGCAGTATTTT. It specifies CASSRTSGRDTDTQYF.

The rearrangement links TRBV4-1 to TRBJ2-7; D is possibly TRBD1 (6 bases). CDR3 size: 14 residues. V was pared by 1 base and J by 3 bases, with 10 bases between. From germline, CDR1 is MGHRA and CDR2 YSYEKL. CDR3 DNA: TGCGCCAGCAGCCAAGCCGCAGGGGACTACGAGCAGTACGTC. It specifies CASSQAAGDYEQYV.

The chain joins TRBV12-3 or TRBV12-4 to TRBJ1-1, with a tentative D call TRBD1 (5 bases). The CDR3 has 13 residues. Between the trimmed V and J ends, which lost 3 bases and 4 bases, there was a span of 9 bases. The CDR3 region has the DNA TGTGCCAGCAGTTTCTCTAGGGGCACTGAAGCTTTCTTT. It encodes CASSFSRGTEAFF.

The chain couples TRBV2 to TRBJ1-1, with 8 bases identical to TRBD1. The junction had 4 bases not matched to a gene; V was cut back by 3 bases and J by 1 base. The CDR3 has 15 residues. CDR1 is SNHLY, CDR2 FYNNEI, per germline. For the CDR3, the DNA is TGTGCCAGCAGTGAGGATCAGGGGGCGAACACTGAAGCTTTCTTT. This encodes CASSEDQGANTEAFF.

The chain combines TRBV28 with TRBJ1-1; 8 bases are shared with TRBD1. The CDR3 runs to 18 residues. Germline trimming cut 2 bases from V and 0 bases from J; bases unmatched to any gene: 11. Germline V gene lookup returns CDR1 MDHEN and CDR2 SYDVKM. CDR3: CASSLTRGRIAMNTEAFF. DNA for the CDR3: TGTGCCAGCAGTTTAACCAGGGGGCGCATCGCTATGAACACTGAAGCTTTCTTT.

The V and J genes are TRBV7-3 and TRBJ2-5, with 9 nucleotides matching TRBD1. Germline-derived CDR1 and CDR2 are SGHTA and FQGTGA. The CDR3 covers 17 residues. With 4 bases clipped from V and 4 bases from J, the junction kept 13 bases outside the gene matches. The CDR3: CASSYGTGHSKGETQYF. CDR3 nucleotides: TGTGCCAGCAGCTACGGGACAGGGCATTCGAAGGGAGAGACCCAGTACTTC.

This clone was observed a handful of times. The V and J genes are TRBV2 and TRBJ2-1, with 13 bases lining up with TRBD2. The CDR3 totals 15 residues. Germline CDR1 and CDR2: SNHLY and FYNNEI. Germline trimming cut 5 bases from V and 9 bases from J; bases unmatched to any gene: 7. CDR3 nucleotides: TGTGCCAGCAGTCCCAGGACTAGCGGGAGCGGTGAGCAGTTCTTC. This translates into CASSPRTSGSGEQFF.